The sequence of this T cell receptor (beta chain) was determined in a study of cytomegalovirus exposure and HLA in healthy donors (dated by TCRdb to 2016 to 2017). For context, the study as a whole: An earlier analysis of under 600 of the donors reported roughly 270 Gb of sequence data and 117 million unique TCR beta sequences from some 180 million T cells. Roughly 310 gigabases of sequencing data and approximately 85 million unique TCR sequences were included in an early release covering 550 to 650 HLA-typed donors. Of the roughly 400 genotyped donors, about 84% fell in the genetic ancestry cluster associated with self-reported Caucasian donors. The study aimed to test whether signatures of past pathogen exposure could be identified by cataloging public T cell receptors. The study used immunosequencing to profile the T cell repertoires of approximately 630 subjects and linked those repertoires to cytomegalovirus serostatus. Besides the first cohort of around 670 subjects, a separate validation cohort made up of 120 different subjects was used. The study combined high-throughput TCR immunosequencing, statistical association of individual TCRs with disease status, and machine learning to predict cytomegalovirus infection status. A later analysis re-examined previously published TCR beta repertoires from just over 650 donors and added high-resolution HLA genotyping to investigate patterns of TCR occurrence. Rather than drawing on any new phenotypic data, the later analysis identified candidate immune exposures from TCR beta sequences and the way those sequences occurred across donors. An earlier analysis of 587 of the donors applied high-throughput TCR beta sequencing to assess whether each TCR beta V gene segment acted as functional or pseudogenic. Donor age, sex, ethnicity and CMV serostatus were collected together with the repertoire data. In a later genetic analysis, genome-wide SNP genotypes for about 65% of the roughly 670 donors were used, and that subset was treated as a discovery cohort. All discovery cohort repertoires had been generated on a single sequencing platform. Both class I and class II loci were covered by HLA typing, at four-digit resolution. Typing coverage differed by locus: A, B, C, DRB1 and DQB1 were typed in roughly 620-630 donors, DQA1 in 500 to 550, DPA1 in 600 to 610, and DPB1 in about 450. Because of strong linkage in the cohort, five DR-DQ haplotypes were treated as single units for association and clustering. Among 398 genotyped donors of the cohort, an average of roughly 230,000 unique TCR beta nucleotide sequences was sequenced per donor, of which 15% to 20% were non-productive. General study outcomes and caveats: The study listed 164 TCR beta chains as associated with cytomegalovirus. In a later analysis, the rate of TCR association differed among HLA loci, with DRB1 alleles having the most associated TCRs and HLA-C alleles having the fewest. Immune exposure information for the cohort was limited to CMV serostatus. Because the 87-base-pair reads could not distinguish some IMGT-functional V segments, including TRBV6-2 and TRBV6-3, those segments were excluded. Because counts were too low, roughly 18 rarely observed V segments, including chromosome 9 orphons, were left out of the earlier analysis of a few hundred of the donors. The classifier was reported to diagnose cytomegalovirus status with high specificity and sensitivity in both the original and validation cohorts. In a later analysis, several top co-occurrence clusters were reported to appear linked to parvovirus B19, influenza, CMV and Epstein-Barr virus. In vitro tests confirmed that a few of the cytomegalovirus-associated TCR beta chains recognize cytomegalovirus antigens. Across donors, most TCR sequences were observed very rarely, whereas some public TCRs were present in many individuals. A further reported finding was that TCR beta sequences accurately predicted the HLA-A and HLA-B alleles for most subjects in the first cohort. Assigning TCR associations to individual alleles was difficult when HLA alleles, especially DR and DQ, strongly co-occurred. A cluster of highly shared sequence variants was judged likely to represent a technical artifact of the sequencing pipeline. According to a later analysis, most CMV-associated TCR beta chains appeared to be HLA-restricted, and the HLA associations seemed to be driven largely by CMV exposure. Presence/absence analyses assumed roughly uniform sequencing depth across donors, an assumption that may not hold. Linkage disequilibrium might explain the correlated functional status among segregating V segments, but an unknown experimental factor could not be ruled out. In a later genetic analysis, fewer N-insertions in productive TCRs were reported among donors in an Asian-associated ancestry cluster than the roughly 700-donor mean. The cohort was sequenced for TCR beta chains only, and without alpha or paired-chain data the features that could be detected were limited. The authors suggested that the approach could potentially be generalized to other disease states and immunological phenotypes. In a later analysis, about 16,000 TCR beta sequences were associated with specific HLA alleles at a false discovery rate of 0.05. Because some donors lacked HLA typing at each locus, the association tests relied only on the typed subset. V-gene and J-gene trimming of TCR beta chains was associated with a missense DCLRE1C variant in a later genetic analysis, and the association was replicated in an independent cohort. Broadly in line with IMGT annotations, most TCR beta V segments showed up in productive rearrangements about 87% or about 30% of the time in an earlier analysis of a few hundred of the donors. In a later analysis, HLA-associated TCR beta chains showed more clonal expansion and lower generation probabilities than non-associated chains that were equally common.

To prepare the library, the immunoSEQ multiplex PCR assay was applied. The multiplex PCR relied on a mix of 60 forward primers for TCR Vbeta segments and 13 reverse primers for TCR Jbeta segments. The CDR3 region of rearranged TCR beta genes was amplified from genomic DNA with a multiplex PCR assay. On the Illumina HiSeq System, the amplified TCR beta libraries were sequenced as 87-base-pair reads. Regarding the original processing steps: A later analysis counted approximately 76 million unique TCR beta chains across the 550 to 750 repertoires, and around 12 million of these chains were shared by at least two donors. Raw reads were error-corrected and collapsed into unique sequences by a nearest-neighbor algorithm in which closely related sequences were merged to remove PCR and sequencing errors. CDR3 sequences were aligned to IMGT reference sequences to assign V, D and J gene segments. Each retained sequence needed at least a six-nucleotide match to both a V gene segment and a J gene segment. Rearrangements were classified as productive when the CDR3 lacked stop codons and remained in frame with V and J, and all other rearrangements were classified as non-productive. CDR3 was defined according to IMGT convention as the region running from the second conserved V-encoded cysteine to the conserved J-encoded phenylalanine. Sequences without an unambiguous match to a single V gene segment were excluded from the earlier analysis of about 630 of the donors. In an earlier analysis of 450 to 750 of the donors, a V segment was called functional when productive rearrangements were above 56.7%, and segregating when the standard deviation between donors exceeded 5%. To diagnose cytomegalovirus status from the catalog of TCR beta chain sequences, a statistical classification framework was built. In a later analysis, V and J genes were assigned by comparing TCR nucleotide sequences against IMGT/GENE-DB human TR gene sequences. Using the TCRdist pipeline, a later analysis assigned CDR3 sequences along with most-parsimonious VDJ recombination scenarios. In a later analysis, each TCR beta chain was defined by its CDR3 amino acid sequence together with its V-gene family, and reads lacking a unique V-gene family were excluded. In a later analysis, 500 to 650 highly shared, low-generation-probability nucleotide sequences were removed to address suspected cross-contamination and a sequencing artifact. For each public chain, a later analysis derived a clonal expansion index from normalized ranks of inferred template counts within each repertoire. Generation probabilities in a later analysis came from a VDJ recombination model fitted to out-of-frame rearrangements, and those results were checked against IGoR. In a later analysis, hypergeometric tests were used to score TCR-TCR, TCR-HLA and TCR-CMV co-occurrence, with a repertoire-size bias correction applied to TCR pairs. False discovery rates were estimated in a later analysis by permuting HLA or CMV assignments 20 times. In a later analysis, co-occurring TCRs were grouped using DBSCAN, and TCRdist sequence similarity was added for clustering within HLA-allele-positive subsets. Co-occurrence clustering excluded repertoires with fewer than 30,000 or more than 120,000 public chains, plus five with anomalous nucleotide sharing. TCRdb stores this immuneACCESS table with in-frame sequences only. Part of the clones is absent; in the studies checked, under half of the shortfall reflects unresolved V genes, and no reason is known for the rest. That table furnishes V, J and clone size, whereas the DNA furnished D and trimming. The sample profile shows over 85,000 clones; roughly 80% of them were found once. Roughly 3% of the sample comes from the top ten.

Of note for this clone: Its antigen is still unknown. No much larger clone exists at a distance of one base, and base qualities are not known.

The cohort consisted of 666 healthy bone marrow donors. At the time of sampling, all cohort members were nominally healthy, though unrecorded immune exposures were likely present. The donor was CMV seronegative and was included in the group of about 400 seronegative cohort members. A peripheral blood sample was collected from each donor, and TCR beta sequencing was performed on peripheral blood mononuclear cells. Genomic DNA was extracted from the blood cell samples with the Qiagen DNeasy Blood Extraction Kit. The CDR3, cysteine through phenylalanine, is 14 amino acids long. CDR3 DNA is the only sequence kept; it has 42 bases, read in frame from the first base. CDR1 and CDR2 are read off the germline V gene as MNHNS and SASEGT. V trim: 6 bases; J trim: 8 bases; unmatched bases: 10.

The rearrangement joined TRBV6-1 to TRBJ1-1; 9 of the junction bases match TRBD1. The TCR sequence derives from a middle-aged man in good health and CMV-seronegative. The sequenced material came from PBMCs. The sequenced DNA: TGTGCCAGCAGAGAGACAGGGGGTAATCCCGAAGCTTTCTTT. Translated, it gives CASRETGGNPEAFF.